Listed here are 25 T cell receptor beta chains from one sample, sequenced in a study of blood T cell repertoires in COVID-19. Assay used: immunoSEQ multiplex PCR; TCRdb lists only in-frame clones, some missing. The table lists about 110,000 clones, 84% of them singletons. The specimen sequenced was peripheral blood. The source of these receptors is a human donor in a cohort sampled during active COVID-19.

The genes are TRBV12-5 and TRBJ1-5; a possible D gene is TRBD1 (5 bases). Per the germline V gene, CDR1 is LGHNT and CDR2 is FRNRAP. Between the trimmed V and J ends, which lost 0 bases and 4 bases, there was a span of 13 bases. The CDR3 totals 16 residues. CDR3 region: CASGLVNPGGNQPQHF. The CDR3 DNA follows: TGTGCTAGTGGTTTGGTAAATCCCGGGGGAAATCAGCCCCAGCATTTT.

This chain connects TRBV7-2 to TRBJ1-1; 7 bases line up with TRBD1. The ends lost 5 bases at V and 0 bases at J; junction bases unmatched: 6. CDR3 length equals 15 residues. The germline CDR1 and CDR2 sequences are SGHTA and FQGNSA. CDR3 in DNA: TGTGCCAGCAGCCCCAGGACAGGAGTGAACACTGAAGCTTTCTTT. Its protein is CASSPRTGVNTEAFF.

The chain has TRBV5-1 and TRBJ2-1; 8 positions agree with TRBD1. J lost 2 bases, V lost 1 base, and 11 bases had no gene match. The CDR3 runs 18 residues. Germline assignment: CDR1 SGHRS and CDR2 YFSETQ. DNA for the CDR3: TGCGCCAGCAGCTTGAACCCAGGGGGCCGAGGGGCCTACAATGAGCAGTTCTTC. This translates into CASSLNPGGRGAYNEQFF.

This clone was counted only a few times. The chain uses TRBV2 and TRBJ2-3; 8 bases align to TRBD1. This CDR3 has 14 residues. From germline, CDR1 is SNHLY and CDR2 FYNNEI. Trimming at V came to 6 bases and at J to 3 bases, leaving 5 bases not matched to a gene. The CDR3 sequence is CASRDREGTDTQYF. The DNA of the CDR3 is TGTGCCAGCAGGGACAGGGAAGGTACAGATACGCAGTATTTT.

This clone was seen just once. The chain combines TRBV20-1 with TRBJ1-1; D unclear. Trimming pared 5 bases from V and 7 bases from J, leaving 11 bases between. CDR1 is DFQATT and CDR2 is SNEGSKA in the germline V gene (reference sequence). The CDR3 length is 11 residues. CDR3 residues: CSALSTIEAFF. CDR3 DNA: TGCAGTGCTTTAAGTACTATTGAAGCTTTCTTT.

This chain connects TRBV20-1 to TRBJ2-2; D might be TRBD2 (6 bases). The CDR3 totals 18 residues. V was trimmed by 3 bases and J by 4 bases, leaving 24 bases between them. Germline CDR1 is DFQATT and CDR2 is SNEGSKA (reference sequence). The CDR3: CSASKMEGSGVGTGELFF. The CDR3 DNA reads TGCAGTGCTAGTAAGATGGAGGGTTCGGGAGTTGGCACCGGGGAGCTGTTTTTT.

This clone was detected only a few times. The V gene is TRBV6-2 or TRBV6-3, the J gene TRBJ2-1, with 10 bases identical to TRBD2. Trimming cost V 5 bases and J 6 bases; bases outside gene matches: 7. The CDR3 extends over 15 amino acids. CDR1 is MNHEY, CDR2 SVGEGT, per germline. CDR3 sequence (DNA): TGTGCCAGCAGTCCCAGCGGGAGGGTAGGCAATGAGCAGTTCTTC. Its protein is CASSPSGRVGNEQFF.

This clone was picked up one time. This chain uses TRBV27 with TRBJ2-5, with D perhaps matching TRBD2 (6 bases). The CDR3 has 14 residues. V gave up 5 bases and J gave up 0 bases, with 10 bases separating them. Germline V CDR1 and CDR2: MNHEY, SMNVEV (reference sequence). CDR3 residues: CASSTWGDQETQYF. Written as DNA, the CDR3 is TGTGCCAGCAGTACCTGGGGGGACCAAGAGACCCAGTACTTC.

The chain joins TRBV24-1 to TRBJ2-7; 10 bases align to TRBD2. CDR3 length equals 15 residues. V was clipped by 1 base and J by 4 bases; unmatched bases: 3. Germline V gives CDR1 KGHDR, CDR2 SFDVKD. DNA of the CDR3: TGTGCCACCAGTGATTTCGCTAGCGGGAGTTACGAGCAGTACTTC. This codes for CATSDFASGSYEQYF.

V usage is TRBV15 and J usage is TRBJ1-3, with no clear D. Germline lookup yields CDR1 LNHNV and CDR2 YYDKDF (reference sequence). This CDR3 is built from 18 residues. Trimming took off 0 bases at V and 4 bases at J, with 19 bases between the two ends. The CDR3 nucleotides are TGTGCCACCAGCAGAGATTCGCGGCTCCTCTCGGGGGGAAACACCATATATTTT. It translates to CATSRDSRLLSGGNTIYF.

The V gene is TRBV18, the J gene TRBJ2-1, with TRBD2 matching over 14 bases. Germline V gene data show CDR1 as KGHSH and CDR2 as LQKENI. This CDR3 is 18 amino acids long. The J segment lost 3 bases and the V segment lost 4 bases, leaving 8 bases of the junction unmatched. In nucleotides, the CDR3 is TGTGCCAGCTCACACGGGACTAGCGGGAGCGGGAACTACAATGAGCAGTTCTTC. Translating gives CASSHGTSGSGNYNEQFF.

This chain joins TRBV10-3 and TRBJ1-6; 10 positions agree with TRBD1. With 3 bases clipped from V and 8 bases from J, the junction kept 4 bases outside the gene matches. The CDR3 totals 15 residues. From germline, CDR1 is ENHRY and CDR2 SYGVKD. The CDR3 loop reads CAISDRGTGDSPLHF. CDR3 in DNA: TGTGCCATCAGTGATAGAGGGACAGGGGATTCACCCCTCCACTTT.

This chain links TRBV27 with TRBJ2-1; D not resolved. The CDR3 has 13 amino acids. The V end lost 5 bases, the J end lost 2 bases, and 7 bases lay between the germline ends. CDR1 and CDR2 (germline): MNHEY, SMNVEV (reference sequence). The CDR3 region has the DNA TGTGCCAGCAGTCGTAATACCTACAATGAGCAGTTCTTC. It specifies CASSRNTYNEQFF.

The table lists this clone with a count of one. The chain recombines TRBV7-8 with TRBJ2-1; unclear D gene. V lost 1 base and J 0 bases, leaving 10 bases between the germline ends. Germline CDR1 is SGHVS and CDR2 is FQNEAQ. The CDR3 has 16 residues. In DNA, the CDR3 is TGTGCCAGCAGCTTAGAGTACTCAAGCTCCTACAATGAGCAGTTCTTC. This gives the protein CASSLEYSSSYNEQFF.

V and J are TRBV6-5 and TRBJ1-1; 9 bases line up with TRBD1. The CDR3 runs to 13 residues. V shed 1 base, J shed 11 bases, and the junction held 5 bases outside the gene matches. Per germline, CDR1 MNHEY and CDR2 SVGAGI. The CDR3 DNA reads TGTGCCAGCAGTTACTTAAGGACAGGGGTCGCTTTCTTT. Translation: CASSYLRTGVAFF.

The rearrangement links TRBV10-3 to TRBJ1-2, with D maybe TRBD1 (5 bases). CDR3 length: 15 residues. Between the trimmed V and J ends, which lost 6 bases and 3 bases, there was a span of 17 bases. CDR1 is ENHRY, CDR2 SYGVKD, per germline. CDR3 sequence reads: CAIRKGQARDYGYTF. CDR3 nucleotides: TGTGCCATCAGAAAGGGGCAGGCTCGCGACTATGGCTACACCTTC.

V is TRBV4-3 and J is TRBJ1-3, with 10 bases lining up with TRBD1. The CDR3 consists of 16 residues. V shed 3 bases, J shed 3 bases, and the junction held 5 bases outside the gene matches. The germline V gene has CDR1 LGHNA and CDR2 YSLEER. CDR3 loop: CASSQGQGPIGNTIYF. For the CDR3, the DNA is TGCGCCAGCAGCCAGGGACAGGGGCCCATTGGAAACACCATATATTTT.

The chain uses TRBV3-1 (or the pseudogene TRBV3-2) and TRBJ2-4, with D unclear. Germline CDR1 reads LGHDT; CDR2 reads YNNKEL (reference sequence). This CDR3 contains 14 residues. V was cut by 4 bases and J by 3 bases, with 10 bases left in between. The CDR3 DNA reads as TGTGCCAGCAGCCCGGGTAGTGGCAAAAACATTCAGTACTTC. Amino acids: CASSPGSGKNIQYF.

This chain uses TRBV4-3 with TRBJ1-5; D is possibly TRBD1 (5 bases). The germline V gene encodes CDR1 LGHNA and CDR2 YSLEER. CDR3 size: 14 residues. With 1 base removed from V and 6 bases from J, the gap between germline ends came to 10 bases. CDR3 loop: CASSQGRVIQPQHF. CDR3 bases: TGCGCCAGCAGCCAAGGCAGGGTAATTCAGCCCCAGCATTTT.

Only a few counts were recorded for this clone. The chain has TRBV9 and TRBJ1-1; D uncertain. Germline lookup yields CDR1 SGDLS and CDR2 YYNGEE. V lost 5 bases and J 0 bases, leaving 8 bases between the germline ends. This CDR3 region has 13 residues. CDR3 DNA sequence: TGTGCCAGCAGACCGGGGTTGAACACTGAAGCTTTCTTT. Translation gives CASRPGLNTEAFF.

The V and J genes are TRBV30 and TRBJ2-7, with 14 bases aligning to TRBD2. Unmatched junction bases numbered 7, after V lost 3 bases and J lost 3 bases. CDR1 GTSNPN and CDR2 SVGIG come from the germline V gene (reference sequence). The CDR3 runs to 16 residues. This CDR3 is CAWRGRGTSGSYEQYF. As DNA, the CDR3 is TGTGCCTGGAGGGGAAGAGGGACTAGCGGGAGCTACGAGCAGTACTTC.

The chain combines TRBV19 with TRBJ1-1, with a tentative D call TRBD1 (6 bases). V shed 6 bases and J shed 5 bases, with 19 bases lying between them. Germline V gene lookup returns CDR1 LNHDA and CDR2 SQIVND (reference sequence). The CDR3 length is 15 residues. CDR3 amino acids: CASSPVPTGGTEAFF. The CDR3, as DNA: TGTGCCAGTAGCCCTGTCCCGACAGGTGGGACTGAAGCTTTCTTT.

V is TRBV4-1 and J is TRBJ2-3; tentative D call: TRBD1 (6 bases). V was cut by 2 bases and J by 2 bases, with 11 bases left in between. This CDR3 region has 15 residues. Germline CDR1 reads MGHRA; CDR2 reads YSYEKL. The CDR3: CASSQTRDNTDTQYF. The CDR3 DNA reads TGCGCCAGCAGCCAAACCCGGGACAACACAGATACGCAGTATTTT.

The rearrangement uses TRBV3-1 (or the pseudogene TRBV3-2) and TRBJ2-1, with 7 positions matching TRBD2. Unmatched junction bases numbered 3, after V lost 5 bases and J lost 2 bases. The CDR3 runs to 14 residues. CDR1 is LGHDT, CDR2 YNNKEL, per germline (reference sequence). CDR3 loop: CASSTLAAYNEQFF. DNA of the CDR3: TGTGCCAGCAGCACGCTAGCGGCCTACAATGAGCAGTTCTTC.

The chain is built from TRBV18 and TRBJ1-4, with 9 bases that match TRBD1. Trimming cost V 5 bases and J 3 bases; bases outside gene matches: 7. CDR1 and CDR2 (germline): KGHSH, LQKENI. The CDR3 has 16 residues. CDR3 sequence (DNA): TGTGCCAGCTCATCAACACAGGGGGCTGCTAATGAAAAACTGTTTTTT. Translated, it gives CASSSTQGAANEKLFF.